This T cell receptor beta chain was identified during a study of T cell repertoires in cytomegalovirus infection. Study-wide background: Carrying CMV and the relevant HLA type showed in public TCR beta signatures. Study findings and constraints: CMV-specific TCR beta clonotypes restricted by HLA-C were the ones dominating the ex vivo response. Carriage of CMV together with the relevant HLA was identifiable through cumulative public TCR beta family frequency.

TCRdb re-called the reads with MiXCR, one entry per CDR3 protein. The sample holds about 360,000 distinct CDR3 sequences; about a sixth are singletons and the top ten take less than 9.5%. Germline CDR1 is KGHSH and CDR2 is LQKENI. V lost 5 bases, J lost 0 bases, and 16 bases lay in between. CDR3 size: 16 residues. This clonotype was counted only a few times. Antigen unknown. This chain uses TRBV18 with TRBJ1-1, with D maybe TRBD1 (5 bases). The clonotype was recovered from a human donor in good health (CMV status not recorded). Some clones in this sample may be carry-over from other donors' samples. The specimen was PBMCs. For the CDR3, the DNA is TGTGCCAGCTCATCCAGGGTGATAAGATTGAACACTGAAGCTTTCTTT. Its translation is CASSSRVIRLNTEAFF.